These T cell receptor beta chains were read from a single sample in a study of shared clonotypes between healthy human individuals. Sequencing used immunoSEQ multiplex PCR; TCRdb keeps in-frame clones, though not all of them. The profile covers about 820,000 clones, with more than 85% appearing a single time and under 30% taken by the ten largest. The sequenced sample consisted of naive CD8+ T cells sorted from blood. Receptor source: a man younger than 45 in good health. The conserved cysteine and the conserved F or W are not part of the CDR3 here.

V	J	CDR3
TRBV5-5	TRBJ2-7	ASSPSWPYEQY
TRBV29-1	TRBJ2-5	SVEPLETQY
TRBV10-2	TRBJ2-5	ASSEPGTGTVTQY
TRBV28	TRBJ1-5	ASSFLTGKIRDGSSNQPQH
TRBV6-6	TRBJ2-7	ASSYSKGAYEQY
TRBV28	TRBJ2-5	ASSPTSGRALITQETQY
TRBV4-3	TRBJ2-2	ASSQEMLEGLFNGELF
TRBV11-2	TRBJ2-1	ASSLDGLAVEYNEQF
TRBV7-2	TRBJ2-3	ASSQRGHQMTDTQY
TRBV6-5	TRBJ2-3	ASSSPGPLGDTQY
TRBV6-5	TRBJ1-2	ASSYSRQGMGYT
TRBV28	TRBJ2-7	ASTAGSYEQY
TRBV19	TRBJ2-1	ASSMGQGIRNEQF
TRBV7-9	TRBJ2-1	ASSLGGAIEQF
TRBV19	TRBJ2-1	ASEPYSGSNEQF
TRBV7-9	TRBJ2-2	ASQKNTGELF
TRBV27	TRBJ1-4	ASSPGQGYEKLF
TRBV2	TRBJ2-1	ASPLTPGGNSYNEQF
TRBV5-5	TRBJ2-7	ASSRKPLTDSYEQY
TRBV9	TRBJ2-1	ASSLGLGYNEQF
TRBV5-6	TRBJ1-1	ASSLVRTEAF
TRBV6-1	TRBJ2-7	ASNSLAGVGNEQY
TRBV4-2	TRBJ2-1	ASSRLAGQGNNEQF
TRBV6-1	TRBJ2-7	ASIGQGLSYEQY
TRBV6-5	TRBJ1-4	ASSPGQGLEKLF
TRBV27	TRBJ2-1	ASMEYWDNEQF
TRBV2	TRBJ2-3	ASDGDTVDTQY
TRBV6-5	TRBJ1-1	ASSRVENTEAF
TRBV7-9	TRBJ2-3	ASSFDSTDTQY
TRBV6-6	TRBJ2-1	ASSYSNNEQF
TRBV11-2	TRBJ2-7	ASQMMGASYEQY
TRBV5-6	TRBJ1-4	ASRPSGGLNEKLF
TRBV28	TRBJ2-1	ASSTRLADNEQF
TRBV5-4	TRBJ2-7	ASSLNPTSGFRSYEQY
TRBV7-9	TRBJ2-3	ASTGSSTDTQY
TRBV5-4	TRBJ2-7	ASRTRGVGSYEQY
TRBV5-1	TRBJ2-2	ASRSGLAGWTGELF
TRBV5-1	TRBJ1-1	ASSLYGTDTEAF
TRBV27	TRBJ1-2	ASSSRPGTVYGYT
TRBV4-1	TRBJ1-5	ASSHSLLSNQPQH
TRBV15	TRBJ2-5	ATRDRKETQY
TRBV30	TRBJ2-7	AWSSEFTYEQY
TRBV28	TRBJ2-7	ASSFRGVTYEQY
TRBV23-1	TRBJ2-7	ASSLPGQRQPSYEQY
TRBV29-1	TRBJ2-7	SVIDSSGYEQY
TRBV14	TRBJ2-1	ASSHGQYNEQF
TRBV7-9	TRBJ2-1	ASSLETSIYNEQF
TRBV4-3	TRBJ2-3	ASSHRTSGYTDTQY
TRBV18	TRBJ2-1	ASTQQIDEQF
TRBV9	TRBJ2-1	ASSILARGDNEQF
TRBV27	TRBJ1-1	ASSNRQGLNTEAF
TRBV7-9	TRBJ1-1	ASSLGQNTEAF
TRBV6-5	TRBJ1-2	ASSYYDPGTGGGYT
TRBV7-9	TRBJ2-1	ASSLVQAGAYNEQF
TRBV7-6	TRBJ2-1	ASSLGNEQF
TRBV27	TRBJ2-1	ASSPRLAQAINEQF
TRBV4-1	TRBJ2-5	ASSQDFVTEIQETQY